Listed below are T cell receptor beta chains from one sample, sequenced in a study of radiotherapy plus CTLA-4 blockade in lung cancer. Clones were read by immunoSEQ multiplex PCR, and TCRdb kept only the in-frame ones, dropping some. This sample has about 93,000 clones, with just over 85% found just once. Sequences were derived from peripheral blood, sampled from a patient treated with radiotherapy plus ipilimumab. The source of these receptors is a human donor with non-small cell lung cancer that progressed on radiotherapy plus ipilimumab. Both conserved end residues are part of each CDR3. The D gene is left open where the match is weak. A clone size is listed for some rows: how often the clone was seen (once, few, many), or a class if it is expanded.

CDR3 length: 16; clone size: -; D gene: TRBD1; V gene: TRBV5-1; J gene: TRBJ1-3; CDR3 protein: CASSLTGTGTGNTIYF; CDR3 DNA: TGCGCCAGCAGCTTGACCGGGACAGGGACTGGAAACACCATATATTTT
CDR3 length: 16; clone size: -; D gene: TRBD2; V gene: TRBV5-1; J gene: TRBJ2-1; CDR3 protein: CASSLDRTSAYNEQFF; CDR3 DNA: TGCGCCAGCAGCTTGGACAGGACTAGCGCCTACAATGAGCAGTTCTTC
CDR3 length: 16; clone size: once; D gene: -; V gene: TRBV10-3; J gene: TRBJ1-4; CDR3 protein: CAISERPPATNEKLFF; CDR3 DNA: TGTGCCATCAGTGAGCGGCCCCCCGCAACTAATGAAAAACTGTTTTTT
CDR3 length: 16; clone size: -; D gene: TRBD2; V gene: TRBV19; J gene: TRBJ2-5; CDR3 protein: CASSIARAGDVKTQYF; CDR3 DNA: TGTGCCAGTAGTATAGCCAGAGCGGGAGACGTGAAGACCCAGTACTTC
CDR3 length: 13; clone size: -; D gene: TRBD2; V gene: TRBV4-2; J gene: TRBJ2-7; CDR3 protein: CASSQREGHEQYF; CDR3 DNA: TGTGCCAGCAGCCAACGGGAGGGCCACGAGCAGTACTTC
CDR3 length: 13; clone size: -; D gene: -; V gene: TRBV28; J gene: TRBJ1-1; CDR3 protein: CASSLPGNTEAFF; CDR3 DNA: TGTGCCAGCAGTTTACCCGGGAACACTGAAGCTTTCTTT
CDR3 length: 16; clone size: -; D gene: TRBD1; V gene: TRBV28; J gene: TRBJ1-4; CDR3 protein: CASRADRGVRHEKLFF; CDR3 DNA: TGTGCCAGCAGGGCGGACAGGGGAGTTCGTCATGAAAAACTGTTTTTT
CDR3 length: 19; clone size: -; D gene: TRBD2; V gene: TRBV11-2; J gene: TRBJ2-7; CDR3 protein: CASSPSGLAGGRSPYEQYF; CDR3 DNA: TGTGCCAGCAGCCCCTCGGGACTAGCGGGAGGGCGGTCTCCCTACGAGCAGTACTTC
CDR3 length: 13; clone size: few; D gene: -; V gene: TRBV19; J gene: TRBJ1-2; CDR3 protein: CASSITQGDGYTF; CDR3 DNA: TGTGCCAGTAGCATCACACAGGGCGATGGCTACACCTTC
CDR3 length: 15; clone size: -; D gene: TRBD1; V gene: TRBV6-5; J gene: TRBJ1-2; CDR3 protein: CASTEGTGVIYGYTF; CDR3 DNA: TGTGCCAGCACCGAGGGGACAGGGGTGATCTATGGCTACACCTTC
CDR3 length: 13; clone size: -; D gene: -; V gene: TRBV27; J gene: TRBJ1-2; CDR3 protein: CASSFRGGYGYTF; CDR3 DNA: TGTGCCAGCAGTTTCAGGGGCGGCTATGGCTACACCTTC
CDR3 length: 13; clone size: -; D gene: -; V gene: TRBV21-1; J gene: TRBJ2-1; CDR3 protein: CASSKDYRGTKFF; CDR3 DNA: TGTGCCAGCAGCAAAGACTACCGGGGTACGAAGTTCTTC
CDR3 length: 20; clone size: -; D gene: TRBD2; V gene: TRBV4-1; J gene: TRBJ2-3; CDR3 protein: CASSQDLAGLAGGSTDTQYF; CDR3 DNA: TGCGCCAGCAGCCAAGATCTTGCGGGCCTAGCGGGAGGGTCCACAGATACGCAGTATTTT
CDR3 length: 11; clone size: once; D gene: TRBD2; V gene: TRBV20-1; J gene: TRBJ2-3; CDR3 protein: CSASRGDTQYF; CDR3 DNA: TGCAGTGCCTCGCGGGGGGATACGCAGTATTTT
CDR3 length: 15; clone size: -; D gene: -; V gene: TRBV5-4; J gene: TRBJ2-7; CDR3 protein: CASSLRVAASYEQYF; CDR3 DNA: TGTGCCAGCAGCTTGCGGGTAGCGGCCTCCTACGAGCAGTACTTC
CDR3 length: 12; clone size: -; D gene: -; V gene: TRBV6-1; J gene: TRBJ2-5; CDR3 protein: CASRSSQETQYF; CDR3 DNA: TGTGCCAGCAGGTCATCCCAAGAGACCCAGTACTTC
CDR3 length: 15; clone size: few; D gene: -; V gene: TRBV19; J gene: TRBJ1-3; CDR3 protein: CASSPIGRTGNTIYF; CDR3 DNA: TGTGCCAGTAGTCCTATTGGGCGGACTGGAAACACCATATATTTT
CDR3 length: 13; clone size: -; D gene: -; V gene: TRBV5-1; J gene: TRBJ2-5; CDR3 protein: CASSATGTETQYF; CDR3 DNA: TGCGCCAGCAGCGCTACAGGGACAGAGACCCAGTACTTC
CDR3 length: 14; clone size: -; D gene: TRBD2; V gene: TRBV6-1; J gene: TRBJ2-7; CDR3 protein: CASRSGSGKVEQYF; CDR3 DNA: TGTGCCAGCAGGTCGGGGAGCGGGAAGGTCGAGCAGTACTTC
CDR3 length: 13; clone size: once; D gene: -; V gene: TRBV6-1; J gene: TRBJ2-7; CDR3 protein: CATSPGRPYEQYF; CDR3 DNA: TGTGCCACCTCTCCGGGCCGCCCCTACGAGCAGTACTTC
CDR3 length: 13; clone size: -; D gene: TRBD1; V gene: TRBV29-1; J gene: TRBJ1-2; CDR3 protein: CSVSGQENYGYTF; CDR3 DNA: TGCAGCGTTTCGGGACAGGAAAACTATGGCTACACCTTC
CDR3 length: 13; clone size: -; D gene: -; V gene: TRBV10-1; J gene: TRBJ2-1; CDR3 protein: CASSRVGLDEQFF; CDR3 DNA: TGCGCCAGCAGCCGAGTAGGGCTCGATGAGCAGTTCTTC
CDR3 length: 15; clone size: -; D gene: -; V gene: TRBV6-1; J gene: TRBJ2-3; CDR3 protein: CASSETPVDTDTQYF; CDR3 DNA: TGTGCCAGCAGTGAGACGCCCGTCGACACAGATACGCAGTATTTT
CDR3 length: 15; clone size: -; D gene: -; V gene: TRBV25-1; J gene: TRBJ2-2; CDR3 protein: CASSVKGEGVGELFF; CDR3 DNA: TGTGCCAGCAGTGTCAAAGGTGAGGGTGTCGGGGAGCTGTTTTTT
CDR3 length: 16; clone size: -; D gene: TRBD2; V gene: TRBV11-2; J gene: TRBJ2-1; CDR3 protein: CASSPLLAGGMDEQFF; CDR3 DNA: TGTGCCAGCAGTCCGCTCCTAGCGGGAGGTATGGATGAGCAGTTCTTC
CDR3 length: 15; clone size: -; D gene: -; V gene: TRBV19; J gene: TRBJ2-1; CDR3 protein: CASSSLWDPRDEQFF; CDR3 DNA: TGTGCCAGTAGTTCTCTATGGGACCCGAGGGATGAGCAGTTCTTC
CDR3 length: 15; clone size: -; D gene: TRBD2; V gene: TRBV11-3; J gene: TRBJ2-5; CDR3 protein: CASSYGTSGQETQYF; CDR3 DNA: TGTGCCAGCAGCTACGGGACTAGCGGGCAAGAGACCCAGTACTTC
CDR3 length: 11; clone size: once; D gene: -; V gene: TRBV5-1; J gene: TRBJ2-5; CDR3 protein: CASRGQETQYF; CDR3 DNA: TGCGCCAGCAGAGGTCAAGAGACCCAGTACTTC
CDR3 length: 14; clone size: -; D gene: -; V gene: TRBV6-6; J gene: TRBJ2-7; CDR3 protein: CASSYSKDGYEQYF; CDR3 DNA: TGTGCCAGCAGTTACTCGAAGGACGGCTACGAGCAGTACTTC
CDR3 length: 11; clone size: few; D gene: -; V gene: TRBV19; J gene: TRBJ2-7; CDR3 protein: CATSGGYEQYF; CDR3 DNA: TGTGCCACGTCAGGAGGGTACGAGCAGTACTTC
CDR3 length: 17; clone size: -; D gene: TRBD2; V gene: TRBV6-1; J gene: TRBJ2-1; CDR3 protein: CASSDYTQAGRYNEQFF; CDR3 DNA: TGTGCCAGCAGTGACTACACCCAAGCGGGAAGGTACAATGAGCAGTTCTTC
CDR3 length: 15; clone size: few; D gene: -; V gene: TRBV19; J gene: TRBJ1-2; CDR3 protein: CASSIGVDGNYGYTF; CDR3 DNA: TGTGCCAGTAGTATAGGGGTGGATGGGAACTATGGCTACACCTTC
CDR3 length: 14; clone size: -; D gene: -; V gene: TRBV6-5; J gene: TRBJ2-2; CDR3 protein: CASSGQTVPGELFF; CDR3 DNA: TGTGCCAGCAGCGGACAGACAGTTCCCGGGGAGCTGTTTTTT
CDR3 length: 12; clone size: -; D gene: -; V gene: TRBV19; J gene: TRBJ1-1; CDR3 protein: CATRASNTEAFF; CDR3 DNA: TGTGCCACTAGGGCTTCGAACACTGAAGCTTTCTTT
CDR3 length: 19; clone size: once; D gene: TRBD2; V gene: TRBV27; J gene: TRBJ2-3; CDR3 protein: CASSLLTSGRAVTTDTQYF; CDR3 DNA: TGTGCCAGCAGTTTATTGACTAGCGGGAGGGCCGTGACCACAGATACGCAGTATTTT
CDR3 length: 15; clone size: once; D gene: TRBD2; V gene: TRBV28; J gene: TRBJ2-7; CDR3 protein: CASSRGTSGTYEQYF; CDR3 DNA: TGTGCCAGCAGCCGAGGGACTAGCGGGACCTACGAGCAGTACTTC
CDR3 length: 16; clone size: -; D gene: TRBD1; V gene: TRBV5-1; J gene: TRBJ2-6; CDR3 protein: CASSQGAPAGANVLTF; CDR3 DNA: TGCGCCAGCAGCCAGGGGGCGCCTGCTGGGGCCAACGTCCTGACTTTC
CDR3 length: 13; clone size: -; D gene: -; V gene: TRBV9; J gene: TRBJ2-1; CDR3 protein: CASSVAGYGEQFF; CDR3 DNA: TGTGCCAGCAGCGTAGCAGGGTACGGTGAGCAGTTCTTC
CDR3 length: 13; clone size: -; D gene: -; V gene: TRBV7-7; J gene: TRBJ2-7; CDR3 protein: CASSFTRGHEQYF; CDR3 DNA: TGTGCTAGCTCCTTCACCAGGGGCCACGAGCAGTACTTC
CDR3 length: 11; clone size: -; D gene: -; V gene: TRBV29-1; J gene: TRBJ1-2; CDR3 protein: CSVAGNYGYTF; CDR3 DNA: TGCAGCGTTGCAGGGAACTATGGCTACACCTTC
CDR3 length: 15; clone size: -; D gene: TRBD1; V gene: TRBV10-3; J gene: TRBJ1-4; CDR3 protein: CAINLHRDSNEKLFF; CDR3 DNA: TGTGCCATCAATCTTCACCGGGACAGCAATGAAAAACTGTTTTTT
CDR3 length: 15; clone size: -; D gene: TRBD1; V gene: TRBV9; J gene: TRBJ1-5; CDR3 protein: CASSTSGQLNQPQHF; CDR3 DNA: TGTGCCAGCAGCACCTCGGGACAGCTCAATCAGCCCCAGCATTTT
CDR3 length: 13; clone size: medium-sized; D gene: -; V gene: TRBV19; J gene: TRBJ2-2; CDR3 protein: CASMAGLTGELFF; CDR3 DNA: TGTGCCAGTATGGCGGGTCTTACCGGGGAGCTGTTTTTT
CDR3 length: 16; clone size: -; D gene: TRBD2; V gene: TRBV5-1; J gene: TRBJ2-3; CDR3 protein: CASSFLAGTSTDTQYF; CDR3 DNA: TGCGCCAGCAGCTTCCTAGCGGGAACTAGCACAGATACGCAGTATTTT
CDR3 length: 17; clone size: medium-sized; D gene: -; V gene: TRBV27; J gene: TRBJ1-2; CDR3 protein: CASSLSATYRLTNGYTF; CDR3 DNA: TGTGCCAGCAGTTTATCAGCAACGTACAGGTTAACAAATGGCTACACCTTC
CDR3 length: 16; clone size: once; D gene: TRBD2; V gene: TRBV5-5; J gene: TRBJ2-7; CDR3 protein: CASSLSASGNLYEQYF; CDR3 DNA: TGTGCCAGCAGCTTGTCCGCTAGCGGGAATCTCTACGAGCAGTACTTC
CDR3 length: 17; clone size: -; D gene: -; V gene: TRBV4-2; J gene: TRBJ2-2; CDR3 protein: CASSPQNGGQNTGELFF; CDR3 DNA: TGTGCCAGCAGCCCTCAGAACGGGGGCCAAAACACCGGGGAGCTGTTTTTT